Reported below is one T cell receptor (beta chain). Its antigen remains unidentified. Trimming removed 3 bases from V and 10 bases from J, with 16 bases in between. Germline lookup yields CDR1 LNHNV and CDR2 YYDKDF (reference sequence). The CDR3 has 14 residues. These data originate in a study of cytomegalovirus exposure and HLA in healthy donors. Produced via immunoSEQ multiplex PCR; TCRdb's table is partial and in-frame only. The sample yields over 200,000 clones, around nine tenths seen once. General study findings and limits: While the bulk of TCR sequences proved rare, some public TCRs turned up in many donors.

This chain links TRBV15 with TRBJ2-1, with a tentative D call TRBD2 (5 bases). The specimen was PBMCs. This receptor was identified in a woman in her late teens or twenties in good health and CMV-seropositive. CDR3 loop: CATSSELATGEQFF. In nucleotides, the CDR3 is TGTGCCACCAGCAGTGAGCTAGCTACTGGGGAGCAGTTCTTC.